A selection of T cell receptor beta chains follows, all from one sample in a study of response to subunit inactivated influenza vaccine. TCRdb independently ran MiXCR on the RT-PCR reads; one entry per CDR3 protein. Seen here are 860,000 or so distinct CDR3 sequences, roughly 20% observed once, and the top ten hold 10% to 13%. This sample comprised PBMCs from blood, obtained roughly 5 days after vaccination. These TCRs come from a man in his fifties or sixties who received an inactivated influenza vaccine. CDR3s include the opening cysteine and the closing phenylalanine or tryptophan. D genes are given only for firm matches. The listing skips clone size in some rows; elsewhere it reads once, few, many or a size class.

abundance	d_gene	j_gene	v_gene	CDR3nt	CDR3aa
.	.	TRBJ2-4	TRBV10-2	TGCGCCAGCAAGGGGGGTAATATAGCCAAAAACATTCAGTACTTC	CASKGGNIAKNIQYF
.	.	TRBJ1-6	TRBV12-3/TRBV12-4	TGTGCCAGCAGAAACAGGCAGAATTCACCCCTCCACTTT	CASRNRQNSPLHF
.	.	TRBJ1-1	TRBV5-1	TGCGCCAGCAGCCTGGACGGCGTGTTGGCTTTCTTT	CASSLDGVLAFF
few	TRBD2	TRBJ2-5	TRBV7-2	TGTGCCAGCAGCTCGGCGGCTAGCGGGGGCTTCGATCTTACCCAGTACTTC	CASSSAASGGFDLTQYF
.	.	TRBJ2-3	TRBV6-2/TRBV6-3	TGTGCCAGCGGGAGTTTCCCAGATACGCAGTATTTT	CASGSFPDTQYF
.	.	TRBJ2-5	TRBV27	TGTGCCAGCAGACCATTAGGGAAAGAGACCCAGTACTTC	CASRPLGKETQYF
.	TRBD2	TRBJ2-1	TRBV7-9	TGTGCCAGCAGCGCCCTCTCCGGGGGGAGGTATGAGCAGTTCTTC	CASSALSGGRYEQFF
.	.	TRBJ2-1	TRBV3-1	TGTGCCAGCATCTCGGGGGTGGGTGAGCAGTTCTTC	CASISGVGEQFF
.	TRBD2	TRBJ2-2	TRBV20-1	TGCAGTGCTAGGGTACCTAGCGGGAGGGCCGGTGGCGGGGAGCTGTTTTTT	CSARVPSGRAGGGELFF
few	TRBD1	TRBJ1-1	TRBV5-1	TGCGCCAGCAGCTTGGCCGGGACAGCTATGAACACTGAAGCTTTCTTT	CASSLAGTAMNTEAFF
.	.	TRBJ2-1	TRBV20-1	TGCAGTGCCGGGAAGGGGGCGGGGTCTAACAATGAGCAGTTCTTC	CSAGKGAGSNNEQFF
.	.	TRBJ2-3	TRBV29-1	TGCAGCGTTGAAACGGGACTCCCTTTTCCAGATACGCAGTATTTT	CSVETGLPFPDTQYF
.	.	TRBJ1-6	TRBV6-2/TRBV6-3	TGTGCCAGCACTATCCGGGACGTTAATAATTCACCCCTCCACTTT	CASTIRDVNNSPLHF
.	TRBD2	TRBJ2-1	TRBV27	TGTGCCAGCAGTTTAGGACTAGCGGGAACCAATGAGCAGTTCTTC	CASSLGLAGTNEQFF
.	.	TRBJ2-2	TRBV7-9	TGTGCCAGCAGCCCAGGGTCCGGGGAGCTGTTTTTT	CASSPGSGELFF
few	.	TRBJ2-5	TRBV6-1	TGTGCCAGCAGTCGTCAAAGGCAGTCACAAGAGACCCAGTACTTC	CASSRQRQSQETQYF
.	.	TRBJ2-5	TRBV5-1	TGCGCCAGCCGCCCGGGTGAGGAACAGACCCAGTACTTC	CASRPGEEQTQYF
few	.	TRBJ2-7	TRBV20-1	TGCAGTGCTTTAGTTAGCGGACGGACCTCCTACGAGCAGTACTTC	CSALVSGRTSYEQYF
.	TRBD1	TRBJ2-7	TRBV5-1	TGCGCCAGCAGCTTGGCCGGGACAGAACTAACCTACGAGCAGTACTTC	CASSLAGTELTYEQYF
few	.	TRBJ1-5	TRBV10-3	TGTGCCATCAGTGAGCTGAGCAATCAGCCCCAGCATTTT	CAISELSNQPQHF
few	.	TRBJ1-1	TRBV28	TGTGCCAGCAGTCGCCGGGGGTACACTGAAGCTTTCTTT	CASSRRGYTEAFF